This T cell receptor beta chain was captured by sequencing in a study of CD8 T cells in ankylosing spondylitis. Study-wide findings and caveats: Clones linked to disease were reported to show significant enrichment in matched ankylosing spondylitis synovial fluid. What appeared characteristic of ankylosing spondylitis blood was a TCR beta motif of eight highly homologous variants.

With regard to this clonotype: Its cognate antigen is unknown.

Germline loops: CDR1 LNHNV, CDR2 YYDKDF (reference sequence). V shed 5 bases and J shed 2 bases, with 18 bases lying between them. The CDR3 loop spans 17 amino acids. A single record per CDR3 protein comes from TCRdb applying MiXCR to the 5' RACE reads. The sample records about 180,000 distinct CDR3 sequences, 9.8% being singletons. The V gene is TRBV15, the J gene TRBJ2-2; D possibly corresponds to TRBD2 (5 bases). The sample consisted of blood, either unsorted or a sorted T cell fraction (not recorded which). The receptor comes from a female donor with ankylosing spondylitis or in good health (not recorded which). The CDR3 DNA reads TGTGCCACCAGCGGACCTTGGCGGGCCACTAACACCGGGGAGCTGTTTTTT. Its protein is CATSGPWRATNTGELFF.